This TCR beta chain stems from a study of regulatory T cells in long-lasting Graves disease. Germline CDR1 is SGHRS and CDR2 is YFSETQ. The V gene lost 6 bases and the J gene lost 0 bases, with 12 bases spanning the gap. This CDR3 has 14 residues. Time point denoted: persistent/refractory GD, antithyroid drugs over 5 years with positive TRAb. From RNA extracted from PBMCs, the TCR library was made. This clonotype was recorded a few times. Relying on iRepertoire HTBI primers and Arm-PCR of CDR3 regions, the team built TCR beta libraries. TCRdb called the multiplex PCR reads again in MiXCR, with one record for every CDR3 protein. The profile covers over 300,000 distinct CDR3 sequences, with 15% to 20% appearing a single time and less than 35% taken by the ten largest.

This TCR was recovered from a female donor with Graves disease. Sequences were derived from peripheral blood mononuclear cells (PBMCs), sampled when the disease was refractory, from a patient treated with antithyroid drugs. J is TRBJ1-1 and V is TRBV5-1; no clear D. CDR3 region: CASKYEGLNTEAFF. CDR3 in DNA: TGCGCCAGCAAATACGAAGGGCTGAACACTGAAGCTTTCTTT.